The rows below give T cell receptor beta chains drawn from one sample of a study of blood T cell repertoires in COVID-19. Measured with immunoSEQ multiplex PCR; TCRdb has only the in-frame clones, and not every one. The sample carries about half a million clones, approximately 89% recorded once. The sequenced sample was peripheral blood. The source is a man younger than 30 with COVID-19, enrolled during active disease. Each CDR3 is given with its conserved first and last residue. D genes are given only for firm matches. Some rows have no size entry. The others give once, few or many, or a class for an expanded clone.

abundance | d_gene | j_gene | v_gene | CDR3nt | CDR3aa
once | TRBD1 | TRBJ2-4 | TRBV6-5 | TGTGCCAGCAGCCGGGACAGAAACATTCAGTACTTC | CASSRDRNIQYF
once | - | TRBJ1-2 | TRBV10-3 | TGTGCCATCAGTGAGGAAAAGGGGTCAGCCAGACACTATGGCTACACCTTC | CAISEEKGSARHYGYTF
- | - | TRBJ2-7 | TRBV4-2 | TGTGCCAGCAGCCAAGAGGGGCAGCAATCCTACGAGCAGTACTTC | CASSQEGQQSYEQYF
- | - | TRBJ1-2 | TRBV6-5 | TGTGCCAGCAGTTACGGTGGACAGAGCTATGGCTACACCTTC | CASSYGGQSYGYTF
- | TRBD2 | TRBJ2-1 | TRBV3-1/TRBV3-2 | TGTGCCAGCAGCCGCCGGGGGGGTGAGCAGTTCTTC | CASSRRGGEQFF
- | TRBD1 | TRBJ1-1 | TRBV3-1/TRBV3-2 | TGTGCCAGCGGGGCACAGGGGAGACCGAACACTGAAGCTTTCTTT | CASGAQGRPNTEAFF
- | - | TRBJ2-1 | TRBV27 | TGTGCCAGCAGTGCATCATCATCTGGCGAGCAGTTCTTC | CASSASSSGEQFF
once | - | TRBJ2-1 | TRBV20-1 | TGCAGTGCTAGACGGGGGTACGAGCAGTTCTTC | CSARRGYEQFF
once | TRBD1 | TRBJ2-7 | TRBV27 | TGTGCCAGCAGTACGGGGACAGGGGGCCATAGCGAGCAGTACTTC | CASSTGTGGHSEQYF
- | - | TRBJ2-2 | TRBV6-2/TRBV6-3 | TGTGCCAGCAGCCCTGGACACCCAACGAACACCGGGGAGCTGTTTTTT | CASSPGHPTNTGELFF
- | TRBD1 | TRBJ1-1 | TRBV3-1/TRBV3-2 | TGTGCCAGCAGCCACGGGACAGCGAACACTGAAGCTTTCTTT | CASSHGTANTEAFF
- | TRBD2 | TRBJ2-1 | TRBV7-2 | TGTGCCAGCAGCTTCTGGACTAGCGAAAACAATGAGCAGTTCTTC | CASSFWTSENNEQFF
- | TRBD2 | TRBJ2-7 | TRBV7-9 | TGTGCCAGCAGCGCACATAGCGGGAGCTCCTACGAGCAGTACTTC | CASSAHSGSSYEQYF
- | - | TRBJ1-5 | TRBV7-9 | TGTGCCAGCAGCTTAGTACAGGGACGACAGCCCCAGCATTTT | CASSLVQGRQPQHF
- | - | TRBJ2-1 | TRBV3-1/TRBV3-2 | TGTGCCAGCAGCCAAGGTTCCGCGGGACAGCAGTTCTTC | CASSQGSAGQQFF
- | - | TRBJ1-4 | TRBV2 | TGTGCCAGCAGCAGGGAAACTAATGAAAAACTGTTTTTT | CASSRETNEKLFF
few | - | TRBJ1-3 | TRBV5-1 | TGCGCCAGCAGCTTGGGTCAGGGAAACACCATATATTTT | CASSLGQGNTIYF
- | - | TRBJ1-5 | TRBV6-5 | TGTGCCAGCAGCCCAGTGCCCCTCGGCAATCAGCCCCAGCATTTT | CASSPVPLGNQPQHF
- | - | TRBJ2-3 | TRBV4-1 | TGCGCCAGCAGCCTCGGGGATACGCAGTATTTT | CASSLGDTQYF
once | - | TRBJ1-1 | TRBV7-8 | TGTGCCAGCAGCGCGGACATCAGAGCTTTCTTT | CASSADIRAFF
- | - | TRBJ1-6 | TRBV5-8 | TGTGCCAGCAGCTTGGGTTGGACAGAGGATTCACCCCTCCACTTT | CASSLGWTEDSPLHF
- | - | TRBJ2-7 | TRBV5-1 | TGCGCCAGCAGCGTTATTACCGGACAAGCCTACGAGCAGTACTTC | CASSVITGQAYEQYF
- | TRBD2 | TRBJ2-2 | TRBV7-3 | TGTGCCAGCAGCTCAGCACTAGCGGGATCCGGGGAGCTGTTTTTT | CASSSALAGSGELFF
once | TRBD2 | TRBJ2-5 | TRBV18 | TGTGCCAGCTCACCTCAGGGACTAGCGGGAGCAGAGACCCAGTACTTC | CASSPQGLAGAETQYF
- | - | TRBJ2-7 | TRBV27 | TGTGCCAGCAGTTTAGGGGCGGCCTACGAGCAGTACTTC | CASSLGAAYEQYF
few | - | TRBJ2-7 | TRBV30 | TGTGCCTGGAGTGTACGGTCCGGGGGCGAGCAGTACTTC | CAWSVRSGGEQYF
- | - | TRBJ2-7 | TRBV20-1 | TGCAGTGCTAGTTTGGTGGCCGAGCAGTACTTC | CSASLVAEQYF
- | TRBD2 | TRBJ2-2 | TRBV7-9 | TGTGCCAGCAGCTTATTAAAACTAGCGGGGCCCGGGGAGCTGTTTTTT | CASSLLKLAGPGELFF
- | - | TRBJ2-2 | TRBV6-5 | TGTGCCAGCAGACCCCGACAGATGACCGGGGAGCTGTTTTTT | CASRPRQMTGELFF
- | - | TRBJ1-1 | TRBV11-2 | TGTGCCAGCAGCTTACCGGGACTGACCATGAACACTGAAGCTTTCTTT | CASSLPGLTMNTEAFF
- | TRBD1 | TRBJ2-1 | TRBV5-6 | TGTGCCAGCAGCTTAGGGACAGGGTACAATGAGCAGTTCTTC | CASSLGTGYNEQFF